This TCR beta chain was identified during a study of blood T cell repertoires in COVID-19. The repertoire was sequenced with immunoSEQ multiplex PCR; TCRdb's copy has only in-frame clones and lacks some. The data hold 350,000 to 450,000 clones, with about 88% observed a single time. Germline V gene lookup returns CDR1 SNHLY and CDR2 FYNNEI. The CDR3 sequence is 14 residues long. Germline trimming cut 4 bases from V and 8 bases from J; bases unmatched to any gene: 8. Individuals aged about 18 to 100 years were recruited from roughly 23 US areas. Assignment of participants to cohorts was predicated upon participant-reported clinical history. Contact with a PCR-confirmed or clinician-diagnosed COVID-19 case occurred within 2 weeks of entry.

This receptor was identified in a woman between 18 and 29 years old who had been exposed to COVID-19. The chain combines TRBV2 with TRBJ2-1, with TRBD1 identical over 7 bases. The specimen sequenced was PBMCs or T cells enriched from blood (not recorded which). CDR3 sequence (DNA): TGTGCCAGCAGTGCGGGGACAGAGTCGCATGAGCAGTTCTTC. Residues: CASSAGTESHEQFF. The variable domain in full, completed from reference TRBV2 and TRBJ2-1, reads EPEVTQTPSHQVTQMGQEVILRCVPISNHLYFYWYRQILGQKVEFLVSFYNNEISEKSEIFDDQFSVERPDGSNFTLKIRSTKLEDSAMYFCASSAGTESHEQFFGPGTRLTVL.